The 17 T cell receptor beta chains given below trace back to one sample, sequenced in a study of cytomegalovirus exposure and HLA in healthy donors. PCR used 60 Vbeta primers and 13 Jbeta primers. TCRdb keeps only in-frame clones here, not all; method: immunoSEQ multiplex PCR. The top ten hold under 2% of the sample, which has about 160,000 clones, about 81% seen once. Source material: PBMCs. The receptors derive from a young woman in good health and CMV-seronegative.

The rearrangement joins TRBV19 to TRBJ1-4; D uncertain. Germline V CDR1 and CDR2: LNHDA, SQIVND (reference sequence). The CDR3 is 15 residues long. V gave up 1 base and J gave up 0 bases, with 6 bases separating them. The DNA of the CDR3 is TGTGCCAGTAGTATAGGAGTTGCAACTAATGAAAAACTGTTTTTT. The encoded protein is CASSIGVATNEKLFF.

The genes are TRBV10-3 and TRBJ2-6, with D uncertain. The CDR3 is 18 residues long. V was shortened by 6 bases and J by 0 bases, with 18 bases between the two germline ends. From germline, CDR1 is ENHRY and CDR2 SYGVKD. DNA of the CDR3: TGTGCCATCAGGTCGTACGGTCCTGAACGCTCTGGGGCCAACGTCCTGACTTTC. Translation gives CAIRSYGPERSGANVLTF.

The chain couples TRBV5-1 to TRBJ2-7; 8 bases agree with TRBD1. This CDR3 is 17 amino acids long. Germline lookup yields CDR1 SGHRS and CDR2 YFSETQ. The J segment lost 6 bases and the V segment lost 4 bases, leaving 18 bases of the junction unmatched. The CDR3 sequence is CASSPDREIPFPLEQYF. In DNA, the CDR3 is TGCGCCAGCAGCCCGGACAGGGAAATCCCTTTTCCACTCGAGCAGTACTTC.

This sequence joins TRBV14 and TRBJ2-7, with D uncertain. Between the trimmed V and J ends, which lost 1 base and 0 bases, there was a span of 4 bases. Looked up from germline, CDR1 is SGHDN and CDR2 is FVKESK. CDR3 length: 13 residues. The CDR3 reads CASSQVRSYEQYF. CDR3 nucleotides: TGTGCCAGCAGCCAAGTCCGCTCCTACGAGCAGTACTTC.

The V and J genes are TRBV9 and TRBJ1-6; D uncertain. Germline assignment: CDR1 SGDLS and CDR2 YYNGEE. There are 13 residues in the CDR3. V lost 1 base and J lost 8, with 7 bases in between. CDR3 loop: CASSVSGDSPLHF. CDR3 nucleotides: TGTGCCAGCAGCGTATCGGGAGATTCACCCCTCCACTTT.

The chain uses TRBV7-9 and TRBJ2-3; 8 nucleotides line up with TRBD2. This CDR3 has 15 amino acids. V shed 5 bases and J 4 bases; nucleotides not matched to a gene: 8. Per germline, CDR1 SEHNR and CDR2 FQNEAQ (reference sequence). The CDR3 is CASSPSGGPADTQYF. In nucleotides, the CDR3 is TGTGCCAGCAGCCCATCGGGGGGGCCGGCAGATACGCAGTATTTT.

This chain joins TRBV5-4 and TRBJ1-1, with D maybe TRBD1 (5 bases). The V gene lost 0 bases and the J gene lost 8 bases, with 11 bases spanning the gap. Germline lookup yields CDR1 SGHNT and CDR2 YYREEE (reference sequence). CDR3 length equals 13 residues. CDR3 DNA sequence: TGTGCCAGCAGCTTGGTGGGGGACTTAGAAGCTTTCTTT. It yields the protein CASSLVGDLEAFF.

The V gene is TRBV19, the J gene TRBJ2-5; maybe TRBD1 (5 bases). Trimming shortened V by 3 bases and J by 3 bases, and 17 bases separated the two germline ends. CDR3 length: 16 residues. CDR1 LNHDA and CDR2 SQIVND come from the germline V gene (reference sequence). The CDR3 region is CASSISGLGQKETQYF. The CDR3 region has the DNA TGTGCCAGTAGTATTTCAGGGCTAGGGCAAAAAGAGACCCAGTACTTC.

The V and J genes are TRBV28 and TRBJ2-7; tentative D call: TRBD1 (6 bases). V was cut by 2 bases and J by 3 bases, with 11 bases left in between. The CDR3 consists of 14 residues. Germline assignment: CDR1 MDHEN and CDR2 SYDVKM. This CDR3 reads CASSLEAGDYEQYF. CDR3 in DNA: TGTGCCAGCAGTTTAGAGGCAGGGGACTACGAGCAGTACTTC.

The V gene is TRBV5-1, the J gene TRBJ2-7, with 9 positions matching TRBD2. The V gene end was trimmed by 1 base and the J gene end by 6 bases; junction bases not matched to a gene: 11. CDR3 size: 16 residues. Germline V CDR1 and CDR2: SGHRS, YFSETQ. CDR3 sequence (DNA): TGCGCCAGCAGCTTGACTGGGGCTAGCGGGACGGGCGAGCAGTACTTC. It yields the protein CASSLTGASGTGEQYF. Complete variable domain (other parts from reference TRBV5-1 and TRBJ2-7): KAGVTQTPRYLIKTRGQQVTLSCSPISGHRSVSWYQQTPGQGLQFLFEYFSETQRNKGNFPGRFSGRQFSNSRSEMNVSTLELGDSALYLCASSLTGASGTGEQYFGPGTRLTVT.

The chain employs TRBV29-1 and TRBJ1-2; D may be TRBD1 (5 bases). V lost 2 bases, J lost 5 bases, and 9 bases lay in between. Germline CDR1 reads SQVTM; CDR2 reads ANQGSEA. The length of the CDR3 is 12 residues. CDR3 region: CSVEIQAYGYTF. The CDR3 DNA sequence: TGCAGCGTTGAAATACAGGCATATGGCTACACCTTC.

Written as DNA, the CDR3 is TGTGCCAGCAGCTTGGGTAGCGGGAGAGGCTACGAGCAGTACTTC. This translates into CASSLGSGRGYEQYF. The chain carries TRBV7-2 and TRBJ2-7; TRBD2 agrees at 9 bases. The CDR3 has 15 residues. Germline V lookup: CDR1 SGHTA, CDR2 FQGNSA. V gave up 3 bases and J gave up 3 bases; unmatched junction bases: 6.

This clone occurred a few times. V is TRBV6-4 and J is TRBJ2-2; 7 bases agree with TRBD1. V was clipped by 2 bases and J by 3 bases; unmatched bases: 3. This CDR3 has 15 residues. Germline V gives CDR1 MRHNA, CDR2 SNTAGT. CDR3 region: CASSDRDRDTGELFF. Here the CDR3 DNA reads TGTGCCAGCAGTGACCGGGACAGAGACACCGGGGAGCTGTTTTTT.

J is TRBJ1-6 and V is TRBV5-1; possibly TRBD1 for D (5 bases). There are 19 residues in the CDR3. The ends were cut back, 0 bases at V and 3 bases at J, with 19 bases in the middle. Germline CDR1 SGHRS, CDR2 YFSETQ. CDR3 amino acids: CASSLAPPGGGVYNSPLHF. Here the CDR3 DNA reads TGCGCCAGCAGCTTGGCCCCCCCCGGAGGAGGGGTCTATAATTCACCCCTCCACTTT.

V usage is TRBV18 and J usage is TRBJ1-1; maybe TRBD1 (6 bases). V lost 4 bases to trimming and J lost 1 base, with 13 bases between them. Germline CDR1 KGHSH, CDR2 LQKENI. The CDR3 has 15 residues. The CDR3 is CASSLIQGSNTEAFF. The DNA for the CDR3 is TGTGCCAGCTCACTCATACAGGGATCGAACACTGAAGCTTTCTTT.

The CDR3 DNA reads TGCGCCAGCAGCGGCAGGGGGCTTCATGAGCAGTTCTTC. Translation: CASSGRGLHEQFF. V and J are TRBV5-1 and TRBJ2-1; 8 bases are shared with TRBD1. The CDR3 extends over 13 amino acids. Trimming removed 4 bases from V and 8 bases from J; junction bases left unmatched: 5. Looked up from germline, CDR1 is SGHRS and CDR2 is YFSETQ. Full variable domain (remainder filled in from reference TRBV5-1 and TRBJ2-1): KAGVTQTPRYLIKTRGQQVTLSCSPISGHRSVSWYQQTPGQGLQFLFEYFSETQRNKGNFPGRFSGRQFSNSRSEMNVSTLELGDSALYLCASSGRGLHEQFFGPGTRLTVL.

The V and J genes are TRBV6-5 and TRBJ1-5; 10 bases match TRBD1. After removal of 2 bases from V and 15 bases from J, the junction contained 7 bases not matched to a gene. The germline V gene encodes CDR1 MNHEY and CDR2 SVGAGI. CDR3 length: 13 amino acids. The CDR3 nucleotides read TGTGCCAGCAGTTACGGGACAGGGGCCCCCTGGCATTTT. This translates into CASSYGTGAPWHF.